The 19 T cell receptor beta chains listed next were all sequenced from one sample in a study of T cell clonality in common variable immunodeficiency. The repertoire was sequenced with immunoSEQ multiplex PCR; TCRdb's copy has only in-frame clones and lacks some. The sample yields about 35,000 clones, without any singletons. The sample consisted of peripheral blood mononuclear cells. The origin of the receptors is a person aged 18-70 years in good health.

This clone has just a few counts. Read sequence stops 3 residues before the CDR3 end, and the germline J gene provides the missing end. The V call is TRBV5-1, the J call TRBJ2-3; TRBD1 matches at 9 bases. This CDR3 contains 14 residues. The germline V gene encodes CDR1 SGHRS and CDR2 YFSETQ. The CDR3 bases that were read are TGCGCCAGCAGCCCGGACAGGGGAAGGTTGACG. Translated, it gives CASSPDRGRLT. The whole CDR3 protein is CASSPDRGRLTQYF.

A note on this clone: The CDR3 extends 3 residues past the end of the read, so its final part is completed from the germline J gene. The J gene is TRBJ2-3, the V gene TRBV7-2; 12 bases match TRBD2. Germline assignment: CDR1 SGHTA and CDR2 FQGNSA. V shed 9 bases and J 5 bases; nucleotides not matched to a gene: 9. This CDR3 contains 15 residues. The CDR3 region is CASVTSGRGVDTQYF. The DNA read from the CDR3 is TGTGCCAGTGTGACTAGCGGGAGAGGGGTAGATACG.

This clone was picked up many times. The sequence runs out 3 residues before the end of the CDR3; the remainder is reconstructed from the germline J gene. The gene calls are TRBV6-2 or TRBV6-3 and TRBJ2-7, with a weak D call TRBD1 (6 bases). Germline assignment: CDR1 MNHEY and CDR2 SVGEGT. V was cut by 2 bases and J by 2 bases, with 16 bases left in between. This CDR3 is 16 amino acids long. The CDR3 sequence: CASSYPFQGKPYEQYF. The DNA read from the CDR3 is TGTGCCAGCAGTTACCCTTTTCAGGGGAAACCCTACGAG.

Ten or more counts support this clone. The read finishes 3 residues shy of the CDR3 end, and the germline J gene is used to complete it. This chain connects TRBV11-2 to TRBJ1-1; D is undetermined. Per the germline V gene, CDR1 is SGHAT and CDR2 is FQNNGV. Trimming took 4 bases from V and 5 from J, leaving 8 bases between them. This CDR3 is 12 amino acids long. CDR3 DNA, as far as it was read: TGTGCCAGCAGCTCCACTAAAACTGAA. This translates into CASSSTKTE. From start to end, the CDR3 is CASSSTKTEAFF.

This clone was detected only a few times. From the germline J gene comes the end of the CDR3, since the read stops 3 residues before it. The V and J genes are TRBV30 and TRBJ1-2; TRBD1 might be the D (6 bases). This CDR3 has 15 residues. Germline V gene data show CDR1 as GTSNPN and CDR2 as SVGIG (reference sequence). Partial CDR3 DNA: TGTGCCTGGAGTGTTGGGAGGGGGGGACCCTACGAC. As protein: CAWSVGRGGPYD. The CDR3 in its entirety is CAWSVGRGGPYDYTF.

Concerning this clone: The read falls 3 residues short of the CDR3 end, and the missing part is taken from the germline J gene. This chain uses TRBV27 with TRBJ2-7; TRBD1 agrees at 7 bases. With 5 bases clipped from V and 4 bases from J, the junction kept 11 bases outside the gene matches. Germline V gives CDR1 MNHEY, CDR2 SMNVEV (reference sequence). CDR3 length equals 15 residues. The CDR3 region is CASSTQGQMRYEQYF. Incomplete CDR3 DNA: TGTGCCAGCAGTACACAGGGACAGATGAGGTACGAG.

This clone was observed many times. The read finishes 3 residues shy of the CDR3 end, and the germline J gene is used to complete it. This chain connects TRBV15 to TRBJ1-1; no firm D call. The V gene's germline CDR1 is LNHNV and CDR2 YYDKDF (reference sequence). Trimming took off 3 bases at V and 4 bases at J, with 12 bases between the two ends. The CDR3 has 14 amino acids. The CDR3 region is CATSRGEVGTEAFF. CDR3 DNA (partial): TGTGCCACCAGCAGGGGCGAGGTGGGCACTGAA.

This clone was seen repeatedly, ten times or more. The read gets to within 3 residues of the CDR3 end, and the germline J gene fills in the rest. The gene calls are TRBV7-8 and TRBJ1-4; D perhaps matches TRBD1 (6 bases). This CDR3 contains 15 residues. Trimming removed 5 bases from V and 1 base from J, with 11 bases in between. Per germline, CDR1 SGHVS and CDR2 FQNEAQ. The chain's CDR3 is CASSPNRVTNEKLFF. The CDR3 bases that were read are TGTGCCAGCAGCCCGAACAGGGTAACTAATGAAAAA.

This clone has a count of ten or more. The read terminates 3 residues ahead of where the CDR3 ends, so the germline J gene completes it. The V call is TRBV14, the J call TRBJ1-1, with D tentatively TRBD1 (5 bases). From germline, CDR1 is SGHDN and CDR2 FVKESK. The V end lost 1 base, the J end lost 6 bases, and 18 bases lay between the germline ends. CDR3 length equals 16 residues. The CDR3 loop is CASSQGSRGSRAEAFF. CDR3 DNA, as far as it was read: TGTGCCAGCAGCCAAGGGTCCCGGGGGAGCCGTGCTGAA.

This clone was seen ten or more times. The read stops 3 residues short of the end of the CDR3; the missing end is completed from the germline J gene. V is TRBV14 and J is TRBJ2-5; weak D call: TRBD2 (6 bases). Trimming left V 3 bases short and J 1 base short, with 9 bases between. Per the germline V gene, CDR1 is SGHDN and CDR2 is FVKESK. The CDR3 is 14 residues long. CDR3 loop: CASSQISGQETQYF. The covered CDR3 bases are TGTGCCAGCAGCCAGATTAGCGGCCAAGAGACC.

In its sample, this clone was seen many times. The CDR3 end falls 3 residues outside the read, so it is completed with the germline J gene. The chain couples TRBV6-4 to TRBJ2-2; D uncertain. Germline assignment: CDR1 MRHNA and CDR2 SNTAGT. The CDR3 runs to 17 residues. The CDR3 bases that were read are TGTGCCAGCAGTGCCTCTGTCAGGCAGGCTTATAATTCACCG. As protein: CASSASVRQAYNSP. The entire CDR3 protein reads CASSASVRQAYNSPLFF.

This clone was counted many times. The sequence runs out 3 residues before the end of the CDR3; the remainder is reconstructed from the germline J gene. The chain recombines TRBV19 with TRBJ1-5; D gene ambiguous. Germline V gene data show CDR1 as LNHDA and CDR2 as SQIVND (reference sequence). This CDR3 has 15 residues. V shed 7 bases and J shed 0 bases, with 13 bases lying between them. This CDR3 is CASKISVNSNQPQHF. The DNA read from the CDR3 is TGTGCCAGTAAAATCTCAGTGAATAGCAATCAGCCC.

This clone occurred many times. The DNA read from the CDR3 is TGTGCCAGCAGCTTAGAGCGGAATTACGAG. Protein product: CASSLERNYE. Given in full, the CDR3 is CASSLERNYEQYF. The V and J genes are TRBV11-2 and TRBJ2-7; D call uncertain. The read falls 3 residues short of the CDR3 end, and the missing part is taken from the germline J gene. Trimming removed 0 bases from V and 4 bases from J, with 7 bases in between. This CDR3 is 13 amino acids long. From germline, CDR1 is SGHAT and CDR2 FQNNGV.

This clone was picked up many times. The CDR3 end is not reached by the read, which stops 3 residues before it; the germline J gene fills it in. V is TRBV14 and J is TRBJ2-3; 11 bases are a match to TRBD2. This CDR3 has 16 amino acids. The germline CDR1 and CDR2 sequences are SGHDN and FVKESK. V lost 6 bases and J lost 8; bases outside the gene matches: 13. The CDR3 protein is CASRPTTSGVSGTQYF. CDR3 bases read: TGTGCCAGCAGACCGACGACTAGCGGGGTCAGTGGTACG.

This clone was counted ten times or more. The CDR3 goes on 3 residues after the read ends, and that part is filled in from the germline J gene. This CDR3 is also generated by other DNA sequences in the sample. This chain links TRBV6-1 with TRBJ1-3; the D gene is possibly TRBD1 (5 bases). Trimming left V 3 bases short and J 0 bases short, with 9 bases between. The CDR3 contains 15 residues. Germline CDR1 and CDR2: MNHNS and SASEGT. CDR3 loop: CASSERDSSGNTIYF. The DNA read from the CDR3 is TGTGCCAGCAGTGAGAGAGACAGCTCTGGAAACACC.

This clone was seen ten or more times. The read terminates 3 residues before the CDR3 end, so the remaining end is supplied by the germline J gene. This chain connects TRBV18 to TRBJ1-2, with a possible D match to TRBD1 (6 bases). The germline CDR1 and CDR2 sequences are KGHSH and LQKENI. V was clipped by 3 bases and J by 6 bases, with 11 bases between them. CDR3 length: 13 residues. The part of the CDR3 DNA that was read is TGTGCCAGCTCACCGAGCAGGGACAATGGC. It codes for CASSPSRDNG. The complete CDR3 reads CASSPSRDNGYTF. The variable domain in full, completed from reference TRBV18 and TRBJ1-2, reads NAGVMQNPRHLVRRRGQEARLRCSPMKGHSHVYWYRQLPEEGLKFMVYLQKENIIDESGMPKERFSAEFPKEGPSILRIQQVVRGDSAAYFCASSPSRDNGYTFGSGTRLTVV.

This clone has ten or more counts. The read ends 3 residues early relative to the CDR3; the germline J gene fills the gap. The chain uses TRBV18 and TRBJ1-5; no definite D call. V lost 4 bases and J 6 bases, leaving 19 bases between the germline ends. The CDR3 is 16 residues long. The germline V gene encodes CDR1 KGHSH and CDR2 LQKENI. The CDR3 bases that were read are TGTGCCAGCTCACAATCCAGGCCTTCTCCGAGTCAGCCC. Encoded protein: CASSQSRPSPSQP. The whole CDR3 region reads CASSQSRPSPSQPQHF. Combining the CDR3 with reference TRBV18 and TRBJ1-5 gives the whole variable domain NAGVMQNPRHLVRRRGQEARLRCSPMKGHSHVYWYRQLPEEGLKFMVYLQKENIIDESGMPKERFSAEFPKEGPSILRIQQVVRGDSAAYFCASSQSRPSPSQPQHFGDGTRLSIL.

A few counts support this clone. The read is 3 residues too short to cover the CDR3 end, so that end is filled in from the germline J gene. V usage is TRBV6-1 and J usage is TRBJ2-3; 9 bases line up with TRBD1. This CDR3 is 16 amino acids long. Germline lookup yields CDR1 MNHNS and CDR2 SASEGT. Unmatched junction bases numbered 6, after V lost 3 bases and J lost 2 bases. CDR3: CASSDWGTGPTDTQYF. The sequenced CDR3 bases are TGTGCCAGCAGTGATTGGGGGACAGGGCCCACAGATACG.

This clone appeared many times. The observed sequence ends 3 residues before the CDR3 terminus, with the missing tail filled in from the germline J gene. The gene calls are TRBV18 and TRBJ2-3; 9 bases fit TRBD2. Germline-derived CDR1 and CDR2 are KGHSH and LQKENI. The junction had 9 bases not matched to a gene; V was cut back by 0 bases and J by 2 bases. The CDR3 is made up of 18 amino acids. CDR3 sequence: CASSPPLTSGSLTDTQYF. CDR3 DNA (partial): TGTGCCAGCTCACCACCCCTGACTAGCGGATCGCTCACAGATACG.